What follows is one TCR beta chain and its context. Donors in Cohort 3 who had recovered were those with two negative PCRs, healthcare professional clearance, or resolution of their symptoms. Germline V gene sequence: CDR1 SGHTA, CDR2 FQGNSA. This CDR3 comprises 15 residues. V dropped 6 bases and J dropped 0 bases, with 9 bases sitting between them. Per the original methods: Amplification of reference gene primers was used by the study to estimate nucleated cell counts. Sequencing was performed with immunoSEQ multiplex PCR; in TCRdb, only in-frame clones are kept and a portion is missing. For V, J and clone size, that table is used; D and trimming come from the DNA. The sample has approximately 150,000 clones; roughly 85% are singletons. This specimen comes from a study of blood T cell repertoires in COVID-19.

Sequenced: PBMCs or T cells enriched from blood (not recorded which). The TCR was taken from a man aged 60-69 years who had recovered from COVID-19. The V call is TRBV7-2, the J call TRBJ2-6; D not certain. The CDR3 DNA follows: TGTGCCAGCAGGATCCCGGGCTCTGGGGCCAACGTCCTGACTTTC. It specifies CASRIPGSGANVLTF.